This entry lists 21 T cell receptor beta chains sequenced from one sample in a study of immune evolution from preneoplasia to lung adenocarcinoma. TCRdb's copy holds only in-frame clones and misses some; the assay was immunoSEQ multiplex PCR. The table includes some 5,600 clones, 70% to 85% detected once. The sample was FFPE lung adenocarcinoma in situ tissue. The receptors derive from a person aged 60 to 80 with lung adenocarcinoma.

Details on this clone: The junction does not match germline at one end; this may be a read error. The same CDR3 also results from other DNA sequences found in this sample. V usage is TRBV9 and J usage is TRBJ1-1, with a tentative D call TRBD1 (5 bases). The germline gives CDR1 SGDLS, CDR2 YYNGEE. The CDR3 consists of 16 residues. CDR3 in amino acids: CASSVEGGTRYTEAFF. The CDR3 DNA reads TGTGCCAGCAGTGTAGAGGGCGGGACGAGGTACACTGAAGCTTTCTTT.

The V gene is TRBV27, the J gene TRBJ1-6; weak D call: TRBD1 (6 bases). Germline V gene lookup returns CDR1 MNHEY and CDR2 SMNVEV (reference sequence). The CDR3 consists of 15 residues. The V gene lost 6 bases and the J gene lost 3 bases, with 12 bases spanning the gap. CDR3 in DNA: TGTGCCAGCAGAAGCCGACAGGACTATAATTCACCCCTCCACTTT. Translated, it gives CASRSRQDYNSPLHF.

V usage is TRBV7-9 and J usage is TRBJ1-2, with 7 bases fitting TRBD1. V lost 1 base and J lost 5; bases outside the gene matches: 4. Per the germline V gene, CDR1 is SEHNR and CDR2 is FQNEAQ (reference sequence). CDR3 length: 14 amino acids. The DNA of the CDR3 is TGTGCCAGCAGCTTAGATGCAGGGGGGTATGGCTACACCTTC. Translated: CASSLDAGGYGYTF.

The chain recombines TRBV4-2 with TRBJ1-5, with 10 bases aligning to TRBD1. Germline V CDR1 and CDR2: LGHNA, YNFKEQ. The trim removed 4 bases at V and 6 bases at J, leaving 6 bases unmatched. This CDR3 region has 15 residues. CDR3 residues: CASSPGTGVGQPQHF. As DNA, the CDR3 is TGTGCCAGCAGCCCCGGGACAGGGGTAGGTCAGCCCCAGCATTTT.

This clone was observed a handful of times. The chain joins TRBV18 to TRBJ2-1, with TRBD1 matching 7 bases. From germline, CDR1 is KGHSH and CDR2 LQKENI. Trimming cost V 8 bases and J 5 bases; bases outside gene matches: 6. The CDR3 is 13 amino acids. Written as DNA, the CDR3 is TGTGCCAGCCGAACCGGGACAGACAATGAGCAGTTCTTC. Its translation: CASRTGTDNEQFF.

The V and J genes are TRBV29-1 and TRBJ2-6; TRBD1 agrees at 8 bases. The germline gives CDR1 SQVTM, CDR2 ANQGSEA. The CDR3 is made up of 17 amino acids. The V segment lost 6 bases and the J segment 0 bases; nucleotides outside the gene matches: 10. The CDR3 loop reads CSVFGTGFSSGANVLTF. CDR3 in DNA: TGCAGCGTATTCGGGACAGGTTTTAGCTCTGGGGCCAACGTCCTGACTTTC.

J is TRBJ1-1 and V is TRBV7-6; 11 bases are shared with TRBD1. Germline assignment: CDR1 SGHVS and CDR2 FNYEAQ. V dropped 7 bases and J dropped 5; count of bases not matched to a gene: 9. The CDR3 runs 15 residues. The CDR3 loop reads CASTSPGQGGTEAFF. CDR3 nucleotide sequence: TGTGCCAGCACCTCCCCGGGACAGGGGGGAACTGAAGCTTTCTTT.

The genes are TRBV30 and TRBJ1-1, with 9 bases identical to TRBD1. The length of the CDR3 is 14 residues. Germline lookup yields CDR1 GTSNPN and CDR2 SVGIG (reference sequence). V lost 3 bases, J lost 4 bases, and 6 bases stayed unmatched. In DNA form, the CDR3 reads TGTGCCTGGAGCACAGACAGGGGGGCCACTGAAGCTTTCTTT. Amino acid sequence: CAWSTDRGATEAFF.

The chain recombines TRBV6-5 with TRBJ2-7; D unresolved. This CDR3 is built from 14 residues. Germline CDR1 reads MNHEY; CDR2 reads SVGAGI. Between the trimmed V and J ends, which lost 2 bases and 0 bases, there was a span of 8 bases. The CDR3: CASSYRAHSYEQYF. In DNA, the CDR3 is TGTGCCAGCAGTTACCGGGCCCACTCCTACGAGCAGTACTTC.

A note on this clone: Other DNA sequences of this sample code for an identical CDR3. The V and J genes are TRBV6-5 and TRBJ1-4, with no clear D. Trimming took off 0 bases at V and 0 bases at J, with 5 bases between the two ends. Germline loops: CDR1 MNHEY, CDR2 SVGAGI. This CDR3 contains 15 residues. CDR3 nucleotides: TGTGCCAGCAGTTACTCCGCAGCAACTAATGAAAAACTGTTTTTT. It specifies CASSYSAATNEKLFF.

CDR3: CASRKRGGGQETQYF. CDR3 nucleotide sequence: TGCGCCAGCAGGAAGCGGGGGGGCGGCCAAGAGACCCAGTACTTC. This chain links TRBV10-2 with TRBJ2-5, with 10 bases matching TRBD2. The CDR3 has 15 residues. The germline CDR1 and CDR2 sequences are WSHSY and SAAADI. V dropped 6 bases and J dropped 1; count of bases not matched to a gene: 5.

This clone was observed a single time. This chain connects TRBV6-6 to TRBJ2-5; no clear D. The germline gives CDR1 MNHNY, CDR2 SVGAGI (reference sequence). The CDR3 is 11 residues long. With 2 bases removed from V and 5 bases from J, the gap between germline ends came to 3 bases. CDR3 DNA sequence: TGTGCCAGCAGTTACGGGGAGACCCAGTACTTC. It yields the protein CASSYGETQYF.

The chain has TRBV5-1 and TRBJ2-1; TRBD1 or TRBD2 may be the D gene (5 bases each). From germline, CDR1 is SGHRS and CDR2 YFSETQ. The V end was cut by 1 base, the J end by 7 bases, with 12 bases between. This CDR3 is built from 14 residues. The CDR3 loop is CASSLQEGLNEQFF. DNA of the CDR3: TGCGCCAGCAGCTTGCAAGAGGGGCTAAATGAGCAGTTCTTC.

This clone was seen once. The V and J genes are TRBV5-4 and TRBJ1-1, with unresolved D. The CDR3 consists of 12 residues. Deletions cut 2 bases from V and 1 base from J, with 3 bases between. CDR1 is SGHNT and CDR2 is YYREEE in the germline V gene (reference sequence). CDR3 DNA sequence: TGTGCCAGCAGCTTTCAGAACACTGAAGCTTTCTTT. Its translation is CASSFQNTEAFF.

The CDR3 region is CASSSVPTGSPSGANVLTF. The CDR3, as DNA: TGTGCCAGCAGCTCCGTCCCTACAGGGTCCCCCTCTGGGGCCAACGTCCTGACTTTC. This chain links TRBV5-5 with TRBJ2-6; maybe TRBD1 (6 bases). V was cut by 3 bases and J by 0 bases, with 19 bases left in between. CDR1 and CDR2 from the germline V gene are SGHKS and YYEKEE (reference sequence). The CDR3 is made up of 19 amino acids.

This clone was picked up a small number of times. This CDR3 is CASRQQNYGYTF. Written as DNA, the CDR3 is TGTGCCAGCAGACAGCAGAACTATGGCTACACCTTC. The chain joins TRBV6-1 to TRBJ1-2; the D is unclear. Germline V gene sequence: CDR1 MNHNS, CDR2 SASEGT. The CDR3 runs to 12 residues. V gave up 6 bases and J gave up 2 bases, with 7 bases separating them.

The chain combines TRBV2 with TRBJ2-5; 13 nucleotides match TRBD2. The junction had 5 bases not matched to a gene; V was cut back by 6 bases and J by 1 base. This CDR3 spans 16 amino acids. From germline, CDR1 is SNHLY and CDR2 FYNNEI. The DNA for the CDR3 is TGTGCCAGCAGGATGGGACTAGCGGGGTTCCAAGAGACCCAGTACTTC. Translation gives CASRMGLAGFQETQYF.

The J gene is TRBJ1-2, the V gene TRBV4-2; 7 bases agree with TRBD1. Germline V gives CDR1 LGHNA, CDR2 YNFKEQ. V shed 2 bases and J 8 bases; nucleotides not matched to a gene: 5. The CDR3 totals 13 residues. The CDR3 loop reads CASSQSTGEGYTF. DNA of the CDR3: TGTGCCAGCAGCCAATCTACAGGGGAAGGCTACACCTTC.

The V gene is TRBV7-6, the J gene TRBJ1-2; 7 nucleotides agree with TRBD1. CDR3 size: 16 residues. V lost 2 bases to trimming and J lost 6 bases; unmatched junction nucleotides: 12. From germline, CDR1 is SGHVS and CDR2 FNYEAQ. The CDR3 spells CASSLTITGASDGYTF. The CDR3 DNA sequence: TGTGCCAGCAGCTTAACTATAACAGGGGCGTCTGATGGCTACACCTTC.

The chain joins TRBV28 to TRBJ1-5; the D gene is possibly TRBD1 (6 bases). CDR3 size: 18 residues. CDR1 is MDHEN and CDR2 is SYDVKM in the germline V gene. Deletions cut 7 bases from V and 2 bases from J, with 24 bases between. CDR3 sequence: CASIQRGGRLYGNQPQHF. CDR3 nucleotide sequence: TGTGCCAGCATCCAAAGGGGGGGGCGTCTATATGGCAATCAGCCCCAGCATTTT.

This clone was seen a single time. This chain connects TRBV18 to TRBJ2-2; a possible D gene is TRBD1 (6 bases). This CDR3 has 15 residues. V dropped 0 bases and J dropped 6 bases, with 11 bases sitting between them. The germline V gene has CDR1 KGHSH and CDR2 LQKENI. CDR3: CASSPPQGWAGELFF. CDR3 sequence (DNA): TGTGCCAGCTCACCACCACAGGGATGGGCCGGGGAGCTGTTTTTT.